The source of this T cell receptor beta chain is a study of blood T cell repertoires in COVID-19. About the research overall: Some COVID-19 samples were acute and others convalescent; all came from the United States, Italy and Spain.

Methods used by the authors: The assay estimated nucleated cells by amplifying reference gene primers. Assay: immunoSEQ multiplex PCR; the TCRdb copy retains only in-frame clones and omits some. V, J and clone size were drawn from that table, and D and trimming were deduced from the DNA. Here the sample spans some 160,000 clones, 75% to 90% being singletons. V was clipped by 0 bases and J by 0 bases; unmatched bases: 12. The germline V gene has CDR1 SGHRS and CDR2 YFSETQ. CDR3 length: 19 residues. Recovered status applied to Cohort 3 donors who had two consecutive negative PCRs. It also applied to those with clearance or with symptom resolution.

Material for sequencing was PBMCs or T cells enriched from blood (not recorded which). The clonotype originates from a woman in her sixties or seventies who had recovered from COVID-19. V usage is TRBV5-1 and J usage is TRBJ1-3; 7 bases line up with TRBD1. The CDR3 is CASSLGKPGQSFSGNTIYF. CDR3 coding DNA: TGCGCCAGCAGCTTGGGCAAACCGGGACAGAGCTTCTCTGGAAACACCATATATTTT.